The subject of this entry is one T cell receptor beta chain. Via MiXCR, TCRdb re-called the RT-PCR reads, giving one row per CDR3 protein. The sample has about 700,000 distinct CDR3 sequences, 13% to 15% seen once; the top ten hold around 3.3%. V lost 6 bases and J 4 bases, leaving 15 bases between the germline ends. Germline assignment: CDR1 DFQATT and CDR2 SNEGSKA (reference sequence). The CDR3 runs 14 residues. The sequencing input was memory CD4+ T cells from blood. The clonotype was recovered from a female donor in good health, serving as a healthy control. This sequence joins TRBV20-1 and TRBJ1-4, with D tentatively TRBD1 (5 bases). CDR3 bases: TGCAGTGCCCGGGAGTGGGGCCGTAATGAAAAACTGTTTTTT. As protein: CSAREWGRNEKLFF.